This T cell receptor beta chain stems from a study of blood T cell repertoires in COVID-19. Study summary: Nucleic acid was either cDNA or gDNA, and it came from T cells, B-cell-depleted T cells, or PBMCs.

The data were produced by immunoSEQ multiplex PCR, yet TCRdb's version contains in-frame clones alone and is incomplete. The profile shows about 220,000 clones, 80% of them singletons. The CDR3 consists of 13 residues. Germline-derived CDR1 and CDR2 are MNHEY and SVGAGI. V shed 6 bases and J shed 1 base, with 8 bases lying between them. V usage is TRBV6-5 and J usage is TRBJ2-3, with no clear D. The material sequenced was peripheral blood. The sequence was collected from a human donor in a cohort sampled during active COVID-19. CDR3 sequence reads: CASRLEGTDTQYF. CDR3 in DNA: TGTGCCAGCAGACTCGAGGGCACAGATACGCAGTATTTT.